The 9 T cell receptor beta chains below come from one sample, sequenced in a study of T cell responses to AZD1222 COVID-19 vaccine. This table comes from immunoSEQ multiplex PCR, and its TCRdb copy is limited to in-frame clones, with some not included. The sample carries approximately 80,000 clones, approximately 91% recorded once. Sequences were derived from peripheral blood, sampled on day 0 of MenACWY control vaccination. The receptor source for this set is an adult in good health.

This rearrangement joins TRBV15 to TRBJ2-5; D is unresolved. The CDR3 is made up of 14 amino acids. The V gene lost 0 bases and the J gene lost 3 bases, with 8 bases spanning the gap. The germline V gene has CDR1 LNHNV and CDR2 YYDKDF (reference sequence). The CDR3 sequence: CATSREGNKETQYF. The CDR3 DNA reads as TGTGCCACCAGCAGAGAGGGGAACAAAGAGACCCAGTACTTC.

This chain uses TRBV15 with TRBJ1-4, with 7 bases that match TRBD1. This CDR3 has 19 amino acids. The V gene's germline CDR1 is LNHNV and CDR2 YYDKDF (reference sequence). V was pared by 0 bases and J by 0 bases, with 10 bases of the junction left unmatched. The CDR3 is CATSRDLGGTNPTNEKLFF. CDR3 bases: TGTGCCACCAGCAGAGATCTAGGGGGCACTAACCCAACTAATGAAAAACTGTTTTTT.

The chain carries TRBV2 and TRBJ1-2; the match to TRBD1 covers 8 bases. Germline lookup yields CDR1 SNHLY and CDR2 FYNNEI. V trimming: 3 bases; J trimming: 7 bases; junction bases outside the gene matches: 10. This CDR3 contains 15 residues. The CDR3 nucleotides read TGTGCCAGCAGTGATTGGGGGGACAGGATGGGTGGCTACACCTTC. Translated, it gives CASSDWGDRMGGYTF.

This chain joins TRBV4-2 and TRBJ1-3; D uncertain. The germline gives CDR1 LGHNA, CDR2 YNFKEQ. The CDR3 totals 12 residues. With 5 bases removed from V and 7 bases from J, the gap between germline ends came to 9 bases. Here the CDR3 reads CASSEQRNTIYF. The CDR3 DNA reads TGTGCCAGCAGCGAACAGCGGAACACCATATATTTT.

The genes are TRBV7-8 and TRBJ1-5, with D unresolved. Per germline, CDR1 SGHVS and CDR2 FQNEAQ. The CDR3 sequence is 12 residues long. Trimming cost V 4 bases and J 6 bases, with 7 bases left between them. The CDR3 loop is CASSSSTQPQHF. As DNA, the CDR3 is TGTGCCAGCAGCTCAAGTACTCAGCCCCAGCATTTT.

The chain joins TRBV3-1 (or the pseudogene TRBV3-2) to TRBJ2-5; 7 bases fit TRBD2. CDR1 LGHDT and CDR2 YNNKEL come from the germline V gene (reference sequence). V gave up 0 bases and J gave up 7 bases; unmatched junction bases: 14. This CDR3 has 17 amino acids. CDR3 in amino acids: CASSQEISGRGFGTQYF. The CDR3 DNA reads as TGTGCCAGCAGCCAAGAAATTAGCGGGCGGGGGTTTGGGACCCAGTACTTC.

In nucleotides, the CDR3 is TGCGCCAGCAGCCCCTCCGGGACCTACGAGCAGTACTTC. Protein: CASSPSGTYEQYF. The chain uses TRBV5-1 and TRBJ2-7; D is possibly TRBD2 (5 bases). The CDR3 extends over 13 amino acids. Germline loops: CDR1 SGHRS, CDR2 YFSETQ. Trimming stripped 4 bases from V and 2 bases from J, with 10 bases between.

The gene calls are TRBV3-1 (or the pseudogene TRBV3-2) and TRBJ2-5; 10 nucleotides match TRBD2. J lost 4 bases, V lost 4 bases, and 9 bases had no gene match. This CDR3 spans 16 amino acids. Germline V gene data show CDR1 as LGHDT and CDR2 as YNNKEL (reference sequence). CDR3 amino acids: CASSPSSGGGLETQYF. CDR3 DNA sequence: TGTGCCAGCAGCCCCTCTAGCGGGGGTGGGCTAGAGACCCAGTACTTC.

V is TRBV19 and J is TRBJ1-5; D remains ambiguous. Per germline, CDR1 LNHDA and CDR2 SQIVND (reference sequence). This CDR3 region has 14 residues. Deletions cut 1 base from V and 6 bases from J, with 10 bases between. The DNA for the CDR3 is TGTGCCAGTAGTATAGCCTCGGAGGGTCAGCCCCAGCATTTT. Protein: CASSIASEGQPQHF.